The 27 T cell receptor beta chains presented below share a single source sample, sequenced in a study. TCRdb independently ran MiXCR on the RT-PCR reads; one entry per CDR3 protein. The sample has approximately 720,000 distinct CDR3 sequences; about 14% are singletons. The material sequenced was memory CD4+ T cells from blood. These TCRs come from a female donor in good health, serving as a healthy control.

This clonotype was recorded many times. The chain has TRBV6-1 and TRBJ2-6, with TRBD2 as a possible D gene (6 bases). From germline, CDR1 is MNHNS and CDR2 SASEGT. Trimming removed 4 bases at V and 0 bases at J, with 16 bases between. The CDR3 is 18 amino acids. The CDR3 DNA sequence: TGTGCCAGCAGTGTCTATCGGGGGACGAGCTCTGGGGCCAACGTCCTGACTTTC. Translation: CASSVYRGTSSGANVLTF.

The sample holds a few counts of this clonotype. This rearrangement joins TRBV19 to TRBJ2-2, with 9 positions matching TRBD1. The CDR3 loop spans 17 amino acids. Per the germline V gene, CDR1 is LNHDA and CDR2 is SQIVND (reference sequence). J was trimmed by 2 bases and V by 7 bases; bases with no gene match: 11. CDR3 nucleotide sequence: TGTGCCAGTACCACCGATAGGGGACAGGGCAACACCGGGGAGCTGTTTTTT. This translates into CASTTDRGQGNTGELFF.

The chain carries TRBV4-3 and TRBJ2-3; no firm D call. This CDR3 has 12 residues. V gave up 0 bases and J gave up 9 bases, with 7 bases separating them. Germline CDR1 reads LGHNA; CDR2 reads YSLEER. CDR3 DNA: TGCGCCAGCAGCCAAGATTTCGGGACGCAGTATTTT. Translation: CASSQDFGTQYF.

V is TRBV20-1 and J is TRBJ2-3; 10 positions agree with TRBD1. V was pared by 6 bases and J by 6 bases, with 9 bases of the junction left unmatched. This CDR3 has 14 residues. Germline assignment: CDR1 DFQATT and CDR2 SNEGSKA (reference sequence). This CDR3 reads CSAPRQGAGDTQYF. The CDR3 bases are TGCAGTGCGCCACGACAGGGGGCAGGGGATACGCAGTATTTT.

This clonotype was seen a few times. The chain uses TRBV10-3 and TRBJ1-4; D gene unclear. The CDR3 length is 14 residues. The V gene's germline CDR1 is ENHRY and CDR2 SYGVKD. V was cut by 5 bases and J by 7 bases, with 14 bases left in between. The CDR3 sequence is CAISSLGEGEKLFF. CDR3 DNA: TGTGCCATCAGTTCACTCGGGGAGGGTGAAAAACTGTTTTTT.

Details on this clonotype: A much bigger clone sits one base away, suggesting this may be a read error. The chain couples TRBV7-9 to TRBJ2-3, with D possibly TRBD2 on 5 matching bases. The CDR3 is 14 residues long. The V gene lost 3 bases and the J gene lost 0 bases, with 7 bases spanning the gap. CDR1 and CDR2 (germline): SEHNR, FQNEAQ (reference sequence). CDR3: CASSFGVSTDTQYF. DNA for the CDR3: TGTGCCAGCAGCTTCGGGGTTAGCACAGATACGCAGTATTTT.

The rearrangement links TRBV11-2 to TRBJ1-4; the match to TRBD1 covers 8 bases. Germline assignment: CDR1 SGHAT and CDR2 FQNNGV. The CDR3 has 16 amino acids. The V gene end was trimmed by 3 bases and the J gene end by 2 bases; junction bases not matched to a gene: 5. CDR3 bases: TGTGCCAGCAGCTTCACAGGGGGAAGGACTAATGAAAAACTGTTTTTT. Its translation is CASSFTGGRTNEKLFF.

The rearrangement links TRBV6-5 to TRBJ1-1, with D maybe TRBD1 (6 bases). The germline CDR1 and CDR2 sequences are MNHEY and SVGAGI. Trimming took 6 bases from V and 3 from J, leaving 20 bases between them. The CDR3 spans 16 residues. DNA of the CDR3: TGTGCCAGCAGGTCCATCAGGGGACGGGGCGACACTGAAGCTTTCTTT. Its protein product is CASRSIRGRGDTEAFF.

This clonotype was seen more than once but under ten times. The rearrangement joins TRBV12-3 or TRBV12-4 to TRBJ2-7; TRBD2 might be the D (6 bases). The CDR3 consists of 13 residues. Trimming pared 5 bases from V and 4 bases from J, leaving 12 bases between. CDR3 sequence: CASSPGLEYEQYF. In DNA, the CDR3 is TGTGCCAGCAGTCCGGGACTGGAATACGAGCAGTACTTC.

This clonotype was counted ten times or more. The genes are TRBV20-1 and TRBJ1-2; TRBD1 matches 7 bases. The germline CDR1 and CDR2 sequences are DFQATT and SNEGSKA (reference sequence). The junction had 16 bases not matched to a gene; V was cut back by 5 bases and J by 7 bases. The CDR3 extends over 15 amino acids. The CDR3 nucleotides read TGCAGTGCTCAGGGTAGGGGGCAAGGTAGCAGTGGCTACACCTTC. Its protein is CSAQGRGQGSSGYTF.

This chain connects TRBV5-1 to TRBJ1-2; 7 nucleotides align to TRBD1. The trim removed 0 bases at V and 5 bases at J, leaving 7 bases unmatched. The CDR3 length is 15 residues. Germline-derived CDR1 and CDR2 are SGHRS and YFSETQ. CDR3 sequence reads: CASSLGIDRDYGYTF. The CDR3 DNA reads as TGCGCCAGCAGCTTGGGGATCGACAGGGATTATGGCTACACCTTC.

The CDR3 DNA sequence: TGTGCCAGCAGCTCCGGACTAGCGGGAAATAGGGATGAGCAGTTCTTC. Translated: CASSSGLAGNRDEQFF. The rearrangement uses TRBV7-9 and TRBJ2-1, with 12 bases matching TRBD2. Germline values: CDR1 SEHNR, CDR2 FQNEAQ (reference sequence). This CDR3 contains 16 residues. V lost 4 bases and J lost 8; bases outside the gene matches: 9. Full variable domain (outside the CDR3, taken from reference TRBV7-9 and TRBJ2-1): DTGVSQNPRHKITKRGQNVTFRCDPISEHNRLYWYRQTLGQGPEFLTYFQNEAQLEKSRLLSDRFSAERPKGSFSTLEIQRTEQGDSAMYLCASSSGLAGNRDEQFFGPGTRLTVL.

This clonotype was seen many times. This chain uses TRBV7-8 with TRBJ2-7, with TRBD2 matching 11 bases. Germline V gene sequence: CDR1 SGHVS, CDR2 FQNEAQ. The CDR3 runs 15 residues. V was clipped by 0 bases and J by 5 bases; unmatched bases: 3. The DNA for the CDR3 is TGTGCCAGCAGCTTAGCCGCGACTAGCGGGAACGAGCAGTACTTC. As protein: CASSLAATSGNEQYF.

This clonotype occurred a few times. The V gene is TRBV30, the J gene TRBJ2-2; TRBD2 aligns across 7 bases. The junction had 5 bases not matched to a gene; V was cut back by 3 bases and J by 4 bases. Germline CDR1 and CDR2: GTSNPN and SVGIG (reference sequence). This CDR3 spans 14 amino acids. CDR3 sequence (DNA): TGTGCCTGGAGGGGCGGGAGTCTCACCGGGGAGCTGTTTTTT. This gives the protein CAWRGGSLTGELFF. Full variable domain (outside the CDR3, taken from reference TRBV30 and TRBJ2-2): SQTIHQWPATLVQPVGSPLSLECTVEGTSNPNLYWYRQAAGRGLQLLFYSVGIGQISSEVPQNLSASRPQDRQFILSSKKLLLSDSGFYLCAWRGGSLTGELFFGEGSRLTVL.

This clonotype appeared many times. The V call is TRBV20-1, the J call TRBJ2-5, with 7 bases that match TRBD1. The length of the CDR3 is 16 residues. Unmatched junction bases numbered 13, after V lost 2 bases and J lost 4 bases. Germline assignment: CDR1 DFQATT and CDR2 SNEGSKA (reference sequence). DNA of the CDR3: TGCAGTGCTAGATCTTCAGGGGGTATTACATCAGAGACCCAGTACTTC. Amino acids: CSARSSGGITSETQYF.

The chain uses TRBV3-1 and TRBJ1-1; D gene uncertain. Trimming removed 0 bases from V and 3 bases from J, with 11 bases in between. This CDR3 has 15 amino acids. In germline, CDR1 is LGHDT, CDR2 YNNKEL (reference sequence). The CDR3 here is CASSQDKVWDTEAFF. In DNA form, the CDR3 reads TGTGCCAGCAGCCAAGATAAGGTGTGGGACACTGAAGCTTTCTTT. The entire variable domain, with the rest obtained from reference TRBV3-1 and TRBJ1-1, is as follows: DTAVSQTPKYLVTQMGNDKSIKCEQNLGHDTMYWYKQDSKKFLKIMFSYNNKELIINETVPNRFSPKSPDKAHLNLHINSLELGDSAVYFCASSQDKVWDTEAFFGQGTRLTVV.

This sequence joins TRBV11-1 and TRBJ2-4; 7 bases map to TRBD1. Germline CDR1 SGHAT, CDR2 FQDESV (reference sequence). The CDR3 contains 12 residues. The ends lost 5 bases at V and 16 bases at J; junction bases unmatched: 11. The CDR3: CASSQPDRVQYF. The CDR3 DNA follows: TGTGCCAGCAGCCAACCAGACAGGGTCCAATACTTC.

The sample holds many counts of this clonotype. The CDR3 loop is CAISESQGSLAEAFF. The DNA of the CDR3 is TGTGCCATCAGTGAGTCACAGGGGAGCTTGGCTGAAGCTTTCTTT. This chain links TRBV10-3 with TRBJ1-1; 7 bases agree with TRBD1. V shed 0 bases, J shed 6 bases, and the junction held 7 bases outside the gene matches. The CDR3 contains 15 residues. From germline, CDR1 is ENHRY and CDR2 SYGVKD.

This rearrangement joins TRBV29-1 to TRBJ1-4; D ambiguous. This CDR3 is 11 amino acids long. In germline, CDR1 is SQVTM, CDR2 ANQGSEA. V was clipped by 6 bases and J by 5 bases, with 7 bases between them. Here the CDR3 DNA reads TGCAGCGTGAAGTTAAATGAAAAACTGTTTTTT. Translation gives CSVKLNEKLFF.

This clonotype occurred many times. The J gene is TRBJ2-5, the V gene TRBV12-3 or TRBV12-4; the D gene is possibly TRBD2 (7 bases). Trimming took off 3 bases at V and 7 bases at J, with 12 bases between the two ends. This CDR3 is 13 amino acids long. The CDR3 is CASSFRGGGTQYF. CDR3 coding DNA: TGTGCCAGCAGTTTCAGGGGCGGGGGGACCCAGTACTTC.

The chain carries TRBV20-1 and TRBJ2-2, with D perhaps matching TRBD1 (7 bases). Germline-derived CDR1 and CDR2 are DFQATT and SNEGSKA (reference sequence). Trimming cost V 0 bases and J 1 base, with 21 bases left between them. There are 19 residues in the CDR3. Here the CDR3 reads CSARDSARQGGRNTGELFF. CDR3 sequence (DNA): TGCAGTGCTAGAGATTCGGCAAGGCAGGGGGGTCGGAACACCGGGGAGCTGTTTTTT.

This clonotype was counted between two and nine times. This chain uses TRBV6-2 or TRBV6-3 with TRBJ2-7; D unresolved. Germline CDR1 MNHEY, CDR2 SVGEGT. The V and J ends lost 4 bases and 4 bases respectively, with 20 bases between them. The CDR3 covers 16 residues. This chain's CDR3 is CASSSPGSRSLYEQYF. As DNA, the CDR3 is TGTGCCAGCAGTTCGCCGGGCAGCCGATCATTGTACGAGCAGTACTTC.

The chain employs TRBV20-1 and TRBJ2-7, with no clear D. CDR1 is DFQATT, CDR2 SNEGSKA, per germline (reference sequence). This CDR3 comprises 12 residues. V lost 3 bases to trimming and J lost 3 bases, with 9 bases between them. The CDR3, as DNA: TGCAGTGCTAGCCCACAGATCTACGAGCAGTACTTC. It is translated as CSASPQIYEQYF.

In its sample, this clonotype was seen many times. V gene TRBV5-6 combines with J gene TRBJ2-7; D perhaps matches TRBD2 (6 bases). The CDR3 contains 16 residues. V lost 6 bases to trimming and J lost 0 bases, with 19 bases between them. Germline CDR1 is SGHDT and CDR2 is YYEEEE. The CDR3 spells CASTLRREAFSYEQYF. The CDR3 bases are TGTGCCAGCACCCTCCGGAGGGAGGCATTCTCCTACGAGCAGTACTTC.

The sample holds many counts of this clonotype. The rearrangement uses TRBV5-6 and TRBJ2-7, with D perhaps TRBD2 (6 bases). V was cut by 4 bases and J by 2 bases, with 10 bases left in between. The CDR3 runs to 13 residues. CDR1 and CDR2 (germline): SGHDT, YYEEEE. The CDR3 spells CASSGGATYEQYF. CDR3 DNA sequence: TGTGCCAGCAGCGGCGGGGCTACCTACGAGCAGTACTTC. The variable domain in full, with the rest retrieved from reference TRBV5-6 and TRBJ2-7, is DAGVTQSPTHLIKTRGQQVTLRCSPKSGHDTVSWYQQALGQGPQFIFQYYEEEERQRGNFPDRFSGHQFPNYSSELNVNALLLGDSALYLCASSGGATYEQYFGPGTRLTVT.

V and J are TRBV5-1 and TRBJ1-4; tentatively, D is TRBD1 (5 bases). Per germline, CDR1 SGHRS and CDR2 YFSETQ. V lost 3 bases, J lost 7 bases, and 22 bases lay in between. CDR3 length: 17 residues. In nucleotides, the CDR3 is TGCGCCAGCAGCTCCTCCCCCCCGATAGCGGGGGTTGAAAAACTGTTTTTT. Amino acids: CASSSSPPIAGVEKLFF.

This clonotype was picked up many times. The chain is built from TRBV10-3 and TRBJ2-1; 13 bases line up with TRBD2. With 3 bases clipped from V and 6 bases from J, the junction kept 8 bases outside the gene matches. The CDR3 has 17 residues. Looked up from germline, CDR1 is ENHRY and CDR2 is SYGVKD. CDR3: CAISEDKGLAGINEQFF. The CDR3 DNA reads TGTGCCATCAGTGAAGATAAGGGACTAGCGGGGATCAATGAGCAGTTCTTC.